This T cell receptor beta chain is drawn from a study of blood T cell repertoires in COVID-19. Overall study context: Spain, Italy and the United States supplied samples that represented acute and convalescent COVID-19.

The CDR3 contains 14 residues. With 8 bases removed from V and 1 base from J, the gap between germline ends came to 12 bases. Germline CDR1 MNHEY, CDR2 SMNVEV (reference sequence). How the authors handled the data: Estimation of nucleated cell counts was performed using reference gene primer amplification. Method: immunoSEQ multiplex PCR; TCRdb's copy keeps in-frame clones and lacks some. V, J and clone size are those of that table, while D and trimming were read from the DNA. The sample includes 45,000 to 55,000 clones, about 83% of them seen just once. The TCR originated in a man aged 45-65 years with acute or convalescent COVID-19. The V call is TRBV27, the J call TRBJ1-5; no reliable D call. The sample taken for sequencing was peripheral blood. The CDR3 spells CASSWGGSNQPQHF. The CDR3 nucleotides are TGTGCCAGCTCCTGGGGAGGGAGCAATCAGCCCCAGCATTTT.